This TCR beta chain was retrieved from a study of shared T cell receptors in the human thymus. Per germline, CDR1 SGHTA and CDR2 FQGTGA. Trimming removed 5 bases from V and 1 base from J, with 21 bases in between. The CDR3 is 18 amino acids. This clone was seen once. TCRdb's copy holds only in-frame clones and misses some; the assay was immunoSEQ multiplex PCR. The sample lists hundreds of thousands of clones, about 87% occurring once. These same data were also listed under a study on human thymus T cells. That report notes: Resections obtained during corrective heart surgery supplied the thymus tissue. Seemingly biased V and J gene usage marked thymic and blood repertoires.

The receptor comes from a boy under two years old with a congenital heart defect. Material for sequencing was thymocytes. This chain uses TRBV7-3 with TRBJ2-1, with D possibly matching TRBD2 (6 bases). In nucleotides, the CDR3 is TGTGCCAGCAGCCCACGTTCGGCGGGGAGCGTTTCCTACAATGAGCAGTTCTTC. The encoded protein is CASSPRSAGSVSYNEQFF.